The rows below give T cell receptor beta chains drawn from one sample of a study of early stage breast cancer tumors. Sequenced by immunoSEQ multiplex PCR; TCRdb stores in-frame clones only, minus some. The sample yields tens of thousands of clones, just under 75% seen once. Sample: blood. Every receptor here comes from a person aged 35 to 50 with breast cancer. CDR3s include the opening cysteine and the closing phenylalanine or tryptophan. A D gene is named only where the DNA matches it firmly. Rows give clone size only sometimes, using once, few, many, or a class for an expanded clone.

v_call	clone_size	j_call	d_call	cdr3_nt	cdr3_aa
TRBV19	few	TRBJ1-4	.	TGTGCCAGTAGTGGGGCGGGGGCGCATGAAAAACTGTTTTTT	CASSGAGAHEKLFF
TRBV5-4	.	TRBJ2-3	TRBD2	TGTGCCAGCAGCTTACTAGCGGGAGGGGGGCCAGATACGCAGTATTTT	CASSLLAGGGPDTQYF
TRBV5-1	.	TRBJ1-2	TRBD1	TGCGCCAGCAGCCCGACAGGGGGAGTCGATGGCTACACCTTC	CASSPTGGVDGYTF
TRBV27	once	TRBJ2-7	.	TGTGCCAGCAGTTTATCAGGGACACCCCCCTACGAGCAGTACTTC	CASSLSGTPPYEQYF
TRBV6-5	once	TRBJ1-5	.	TGTGCCAGCAGTAGACGACCTCAACAGAATCAGCCCCAGCATTTT	CASSRRPQQNQPQHF
TRBV6-5	.	TRBJ2-5	TRBD1	TGTGCCAGCAGTTACAATCTTCCGGAGACAGGGGCCCAGTACTTC	CASSYNLPETGAQYF
TRBV7-2	few	TRBJ2-2	.	TGTGCCAGCAGCTTAACGGTCCCAACCGGGGAGCTGTTTTTT	CASSLTVPTGELFF
TRBV7-9	.	TRBJ2-5	.	TGTGCCAGCAGCTTAGCGGCCAGGGGGGGTGATCAAGAGACCCAGTACTTC	CASSLAARGGDQETQYF
TRBV5-1	.	TRBJ2-2	.	TGCGCCAGCAGCTTAATGGGCCCGAACACCGGGGAGCTGTTTTTT	CASSLMGPNTGELFF
TRBV6-5	.	TRBJ2-3	.	TGTGCCAGCCAAGCGGATAGCACAGATACGCAGTATTTT	CASQADSTDTQYF
TRBV5-4	.	TRBJ1-2	.	TGTGCCAGCAGCTTGGGGTATAACTATGGCTACACCTTC	CASSLGYNYGYTF
TRBV7-9	.	TRBJ2-2	.	TGTGCCAGCAGTTCTCTCGACAGGCCGAACACCGGGGAGCTGTTTTTT	CASSSLDRPNTGELFF
TRBV2	.	TRBJ2-3	TRBD1	TGTGCCAGCAACGGACAGGGAAGCACAGATACGCAGTATTTT	CASNGQGSTDTQYF
TRBV11-3	.	TRBJ2-3	TRBD2	TGTGCCAGCAGCTCGGGAGGAACTCGCACAGATACGCAGTATTTT	CASSSGGTRTDTQYF
TRBV19	.	TRBJ2-5	.	TGTGCCAGTAGTATAGGGTACCAGGAAGAGACCCAGTACTTC	CASSIGYQEETQYF
TRBV9	.	TRBJ2-3	TRBD2	TGTGCCAGCAGCGTAGGGGGGGGGAGCACAGATACGCAGTATTTT	CASSVGGGSTDTQYF